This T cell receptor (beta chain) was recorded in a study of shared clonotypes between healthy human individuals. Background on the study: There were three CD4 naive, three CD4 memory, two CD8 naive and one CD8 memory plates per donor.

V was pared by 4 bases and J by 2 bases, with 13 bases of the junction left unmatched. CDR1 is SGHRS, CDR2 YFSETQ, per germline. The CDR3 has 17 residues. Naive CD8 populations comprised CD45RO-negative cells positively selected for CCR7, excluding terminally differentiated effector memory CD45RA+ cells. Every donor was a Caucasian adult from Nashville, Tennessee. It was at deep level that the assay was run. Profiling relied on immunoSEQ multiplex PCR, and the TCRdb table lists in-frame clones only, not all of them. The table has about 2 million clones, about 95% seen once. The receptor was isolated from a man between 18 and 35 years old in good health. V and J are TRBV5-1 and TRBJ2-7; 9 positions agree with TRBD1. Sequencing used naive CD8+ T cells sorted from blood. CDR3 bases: TGCGCCAGCAGCCAAAATAGGGACAGGGAAGGCACCTACGAGCAGTACTTC. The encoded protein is CASSQNRDREGTYEQYF.